Listed below are T cell receptor beta chains from one sample, sequenced in a study of T-cell reconstitution after alpha-beta-depleted transplantation in children. TCRdb recomputed calls from the PCR reads with MiXCR, one row per CDR3 protein. The data show 150,000 to 200,000 distinct CDR3 sequences, around 6.8% seen once. Source: PBMCs from the stem cell graft donor, taken from the stem cell graft. The origin of the receptors is a human donor who donated a stem cell graft to a child with Wiskott-Aldrich syndrome. The CDR3 runs from the conserved cysteine through the conserved F or W. A D gene is named only where the DNA matches it firmly. Clone sizes are given selectively: once, few, many, or a class where the clone is expanded.

CDR3aa | CDR3nt | j_gene | v_gene | d_gene | abundance
CASSLIQGATEAFF | TGTGCCAGCAGCCTGATCCAGGGGGCAACTGAAGCTTTCTTT | TRBJ1-1 | TRBV3-1 | TRBD1 | -
CASRLAGSNEQFF | TGTGCCAGCAGATTAGCGGGATCCAATGAGCAGTTCTTC | TRBJ2-1 | TRBV7-2 | TRBD2 | -
CASSPQGLITGELFF | TGTGCCAGCAGCCCCCAGGGACTTATCACCGGGGAGCTGTTTTTT | TRBJ2-2 | TRBV6-5 | - | many
CATSDGWNTGELFF | TGTGCCACCAGTGACGGTTGGAACACCGGGGAGCTGTTTTTT | TRBJ2-2 | TRBV24-1 | - | few
CATSSPKGQISGANVLTF | TGTGCCACCAGCAGCCCGAAGGGACAGATCTCTGGGGCCAACGTCCTGACTTTC | TRBJ2-6 | TRBV15 | TRBD1 | few
CASSSMSPEEAFF | TGTGCCAGCAGCTCGATGAGCCCGGAGGAGGCTTTCTTT | TRBJ1-1 | TRBV7-2 | - | -
CASKGLAGAETGELFF | TGTGCCAGCAAAGGACTAGCGGGAGCCGAGACCGGGGAGCTGTTTTTT | TRBJ2-2 | TRBV6-6 | TRBD2 | many
CASSPGTMGNQPQHF | TGTGCCAGCAGCCCGGGTACAATGGGCAATCAGCCCCAGCATTTT | TRBJ1-5 | TRBV2 | - | many
CASSAIRGAYEQYF | TGTGCCAGCAGCGCTATCCGGGGGGCCTACGAGCAGTACTTC | TRBJ2-7 | TRBV7-9 | TRBD2 | many
CSARETRDRGNEQYF | TGCAGTGCTAGAGAGACCCGGGACAGAGGCAATGAGCAGTACTTC | TRBJ2-7 | TRBV20-1 | TRBD1 | many
CSVCGLATGATSYNEQFF | TGCAGCGTTTGTGGTTTGGCGACCGGCGCTACCTCCTACAATGAGCAGTTCTTC | TRBJ2-1 | TRBV29-1 | - | many
CASSPAQGATNEKLFF | TGTGCCAGCAGCCCAGCCCAGGGAGCAACTAATGAAAAACTGTTTTTT | TRBJ1-4 | TRBV7-9 | - | many
CASTVRAGETQYF | TGTGCCAGCACCGTCCGGGCCGGAGAGACCCAGTACTTC | TRBJ2-5 | TRBV6-6 | - | many
CSVDGTGMGTEAFF | TGCAGCGTTGACGGGACAGGGATGGGCACTGAAGCTTTCTTT | TRBJ1-1 | TRBV29-1 | TRBD1 | many
CASSGQNSNQPQHF | TGTGCCAGCAGCGGACAGAATAGCAATCAGCCCCAGCATTTT | TRBJ1-5 | TRBV12-3/TRBV12-4 | - | many
CKRRSSEQYF | TGCAAACGAAGGTCCTCCGAGCAGTACTTC | TRBJ2-7 | TRBV21-1 | - | many
CASSPGHFYNEQFF | TGTGCCAGCAGCCCCGGGCACTTCTACAATGAGCAGTTCTTC | TRBJ2-1 | TRBV7-9 | - | -
CAISESSREAGEQYF | TGTGCCATCAGTGAGTCATCCAGGGAAGCGGGCGAGCAGTACTTC | TRBJ2-7 | TRBV10-3 | - | many
CSASRAPGHEQFF | TGCAGCGCGAGCCGGGCCCCCGGGCATGAGCAGTTCTTC | TRBJ2-1 | TRBV29-1 | - | many
CASKSAGGQSYNEQFF | TGTGCCAGCAAATCGGCCGGAGGGCAGTCCTACAATGAGCAGTTCTTC | TRBJ2-1 | TRBV6-1 | - | many
CASSLTLGYQETQYF | TGTGCCAGCAGTTTAACCCTAGGATACCAAGAGACCCAGTACTTC | TRBJ2-5 | TRBV12-3/TRBV12-4 | - | many
CASSRLAGGGTGELFF | TGCGCCAGCAGCCGCCTAGCGGGAGGAGGTACCGGGGAGCTGTTTTTT | TRBJ2-2 | TRBV4-3 | TRBD2 | many
CAISEGGRGTDTQYF | TGTGCCATCAGTGAAGGGGGCCGAGGCACAGATACGCAGTATTTT | TRBJ2-3 | TRBV10-3 | TRBD1 | many
CASSFSGGRTDTQYF | TGTGCCAGCAGTTTTAGCGGGGGCCGCACAGATACGCAGTATTTT | TRBJ2-3 | TRBV12-3/TRBV12-4 | TRBD2 | many